The source of this T cell receptor beta chain is a study of shared clonotypes between healthy human individuals. V gave up 7 bases and J gave up 4 bases; unmatched junction bases: 19. Germline V lookup: CDR1 SQVTM, CDR2 ANQGSEA. The CDR3 loop spans 18 amino acids. A note on this clone: Its matching antigen is unknown.

As processed by the authors: Filtering differed, since immunoSEQ gave only junction sequences and no quality scores. Using immunoSEQ multiplex PCR, the repertoire was profiled, and TCRdb retains in-frame clones only, with some absent. Clone size and V and J calls were adopted from that table, with D and trimming inferred from the DNA. Of about 2 million clones listed, roughly 94% are singletons. Broader study findings: Naive CD4 clonotype sharing across several donors was 5% to 6%.

Selected positively for CCR7 and CD45RO-negative, naive CD8 cells excluded terminally differentiated effector memory CD45RA+ cells. The specimen sequenced was naive CD8+ T cells sorted from blood. This chain uses TRBV29-1 with TRBJ2-1; 10 nucleotides agree with TRBD2. The receptor was isolated from a man aged 18 to 29 in good health. Here the CDR3 DNA reads TGCAGCGCCGCAGGGCTAGCGGGAGTCCTGACTGAATACAATGAGCAGTTCTTC. This gives the protein CSAAGLAGVLTEYNEQFF.